Sequencing of this TCR beta chain was carried out in a study of blood T cell repertoires in COVID-19. The overall study: Donors in the United States, Italy and Spain gave samples during acute or convalescent COVID-19. The cDNA or gDNA used as material had been derived from T cells, B-cell-depleted T cells, or PBMCs.

Original handling: The authors estimated nucleated cell counts from reference gene primer amplification. Some clones are missing from TCRdb's copy, which holds only in-frame ones; the method was immunoSEQ multiplex PCR. D and trimming come from the DNA, and the V and J calls and clone size come from that table. The table shows roughly 380,000 clones, with roughly 85% occurring only once. This CDR3 has 16 amino acids. CDR1 is SGHRS and CDR2 is YFSETQ in the germline V gene. The V end was cut by 2 bases, the J end by 2 bases, with 14 bases between. This TCR was recovered from a woman between 18 and 30 years old with acute or convalescent COVID-19. The chain links TRBV5-1 to TRBJ1-3; D possibly corresponds to TRBD1 (6 bases). The sequencing input was peripheral blood. This chain's CDR3 is CASSFTHGTPGNTIYF. The CDR3 region has the DNA TGCGCCAGCAGCTTTACCCACGGGACACCTGGAAACACCATATATTTT.